One sample yielded the 3 T cell receptor beta chains listed below, sequenced in a study of blood T cell repertoires in COVID-19. Some clones are missing from TCRdb's copy, which holds only in-frame ones; the method was immunoSEQ multiplex PCR. This sample has 150,000 or so clones, with over 75% found just once. Sequenced sample: PBMCs or T cells enriched from blood (not recorded which). Receptor source: a woman aged 40 to 49 with acute COVID-19.

J is TRBJ2-1 and V is TRBV7-9; weak D call: TRBD2 (7 bases). CDR1 SEHNR and CDR2 FQNEAQ come from the germline V gene (reference sequence). Trimming shortened V by 4 bases and J by 0 bases, and 16 bases separated the two germline ends. The CDR3 covers 17 residues. The CDR3 region is CASSSRGAGSSYNEQFF. In DNA form, the CDR3 reads TGTGCCAGCAGCTCCCGGGGGGCGGGAAGCTCCTACAATGAGCAGTTCTTC.

The chain carries TRBV10-3 and TRBJ2-3, with TRBD2 matching over 7 bases. V trimming: 0 bases; J trimming: 5 bases; junction bases outside the gene matches: 8. Germline lookup yields CDR1 ENHRY and CDR2 SYGVKD. The CDR3 consists of 16 residues. The CDR3 sequence: CAISESTSLGVDTQYF. CDR3 sequence (DNA): TGTGCCATCAGTGAGTCGACTAGCTTAGGGGTAGATACGCAGTATTTT.

This chain links TRBV5-6 with TRBJ2-2; D is ambiguous. The CDR3 sequence is 14 residues long. With 0 bases removed from V and 5 bases from J, the gap between germline ends came to 8 bases. Per the germline V gene, CDR1 is SGHDT and CDR2 is YYEEEE. The CDR3 reads CASSLARGTGELFF. The CDR3, as DNA: TGTGCCAGCAGCTTGGCGCGAGGTACCGGGGAGCTGTTTTTT.